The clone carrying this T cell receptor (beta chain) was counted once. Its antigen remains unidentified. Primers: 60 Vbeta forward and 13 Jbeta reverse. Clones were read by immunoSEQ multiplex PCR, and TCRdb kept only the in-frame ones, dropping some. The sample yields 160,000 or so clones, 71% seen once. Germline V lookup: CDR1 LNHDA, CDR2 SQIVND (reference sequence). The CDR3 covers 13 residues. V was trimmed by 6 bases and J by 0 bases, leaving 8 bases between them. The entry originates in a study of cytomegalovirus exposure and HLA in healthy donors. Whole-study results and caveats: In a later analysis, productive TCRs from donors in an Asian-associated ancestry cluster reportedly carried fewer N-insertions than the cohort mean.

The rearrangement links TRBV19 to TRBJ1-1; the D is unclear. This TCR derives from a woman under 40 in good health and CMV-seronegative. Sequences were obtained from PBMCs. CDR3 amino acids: CASSTTMNTEAFF. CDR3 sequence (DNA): TGTGCCAGTAGCACAACCATGAACACTGAAGCTTTCTTT. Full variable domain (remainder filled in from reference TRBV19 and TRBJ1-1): DGGITQSPKYLFRKEGQNVTLSCEQNLNHDAMYWYRQDPGQGLRLIYYSQIVNDFQKGDIAEGYSVSREKKESFPLTVTSAQKNPTAFYLCASSTTMNTEAFFGQGTRLTVV.